Included here is one T cell receptor (beta chain) sequence, with context. The antigen remains undetermined. Researchers amplified the TCR beta CDR3 regions from RNA transcripts. TCR CDR3 underwent first-round RT-PCR with the HTBI primer set. MiXCR, applied by TCRdb to the multiplex PCR reads, yields one record per CDR3 protein. This table has roughly 380,000 distinct CDR3 sequences, roughly 15% appearing once. Trimming pared 3 bases from V and 0 bases from J, leaving 9 bases between. The germline gives CDR1 MNHEY, CDR2 SVGAGI. The CDR3 loop spans 15 amino acids. The data originate from a study of T cells in Graves' hyperthyroidism and ophthalmopathy. Regarding the study as a whole: Blood also held most thyroid clonotypes expanded beyond 0.001. Model-based prediction identified ophthalmopathy a median 6.5 months prior to its onset.

Patients between 18 and 65 years old had hyperthyroidism, newly diagnosed and lasting under 2 months. This sequence joins TRBV6-5 and TRBJ1-3; tentative D call: TRBD1 (5 bases). This TCR was recovered from a woman under 30 with Graves' hyperthyroidism. The sequenced sample was blood. DNA for the CDR3: TGTGCCAGCAGTTATCGGGGCAGCTCTGGAAACACCATATATTTT. It yields the protein CASSYRGSSGNTIYF.